The clone carrying this T cell receptor beta chain was picked up a small number of times. The investigators reverse transcribed all of the isolated RNA, so they sequenced expressed TCRB transcripts. Libraries were prepared by immunoSEQ multiplex PCR; TCRdb keeps only in-frame clonotypes and omits some of them. Seen here are 810,000 or so clones, about a sixth observed once, and the top ten hold roughly 0.025%. The sample is drawn from a study of beta chain features in type 1 diabetes. CD4+ cells of the naive, central memory, regulatory and stem cell-like memory types were sorted via CD45RO/CCR7/CD25/CD127/CD95/CD27. V was pared by 0 bases and J by 4 bases, with 12 bases between. The CDR3 runs to 15 residues. The germline V gene has CDR1 LGHNA and CDR2 YSLEER.

This chain uses TRBV4-3 with TRBJ1-2; D not resolved. The receptor comes from a woman between 18 and 30 years old in good health. Sequenced sample: naive CD4+ T cells from blood. The CDR3 is CASSQDLAGPYGYTF. The CDR3 DNA reads as TGCGCCAGCAGCCAAGATTTGGCAGGACCCTATGGCTACACCTTC.